The 16 T cell receptor beta chains below all came from one sample that was sequenced in a study of shared clonotypes between healthy human individuals. Clones were sequenced by immunoSEQ multiplex PCR, and TCRdb holds only the in-frame ones, with some missing. The repertoire includes about 480,000 clones, approximately 85% of them detected once, and over 10% sits in the top ten. Source material: PBMCs. These receptors originate from a woman between 40 and 55 years old in good health. Some clones in this sample may be carry-over from other donors' samples.

This clone was detected only once. The chain employs TRBV5-1 and TRBJ2-1; possibly TRBD1 or TRBD2 for D (6 bases each). The CDR3 consists of 16 residues. The germline CDR1 and CDR2 sequences are SGHRS and YFSETQ. V dropped 0 bases and J dropped 3 bases, with 13 bases sitting between them. The CDR3 DNA follows: TGCGCCAGCAGCTTGGAAGTGGGGGGCAGCTACAATGAGCAGTTCTTC. Amino acid sequence: CASSLEVGGSYNEQFF.

The chain combines TRBV9 with TRBJ2-1; D unclear. The CDR3 totals 16 residues. Trimming took off 3 bases at V and 4 bases at J, with 17 bases between the two ends. From germline, CDR1 is SGDLS and CDR2 YYNGEE. The DNA for the CDR3 is TGTGCCAGCAGCGCTCATCACACAAGATTTTACAATGAGCAGTTCTTC. Encoded protein: CASSAHHTRFYNEQFF.

This clone appeared a single time. The V gene is TRBV27, the J gene TRBJ1-2, with D perhaps matching TRBD1 (5 bases). The CDR3 consists of 14 residues. From germline, CDR1 is MNHEY and CDR2 SMNVEV (reference sequence). V was clipped by 5 bases and J by 7 bases, with 17 bases between them. The chain's CDR3 is CASSPTVLGSGYTF. The CDR3 bases are TGTGCCAGCAGTCCGACAGTTCTTGGGTCTGGCTACACCTTC.

The chain recombines TRBV7-2 with TRBJ2-1; 8 bases map to TRBD1. The ends lost 1 base at V and 2 bases at J; junction bases unmatched: 4. The CDR3 extends over 16 amino acids. Germline V gene data show CDR1 as SGHTA and CDR2 as FQGNSA. The CDR3 loop is CASSLGDRITYNEQFF. DNA for the CDR3: TGTGCCAGCAGCTTAGGGGACAGGATCACCTACAATGAGCAGTTCTTC. Complete variable domain (other parts from reference TRBV7-2 and TRBJ2-1): GAGVSQSPSNKVTEKGKDVELRCDPISGHTALYWYRQSLGQGLEFLIYFQGNSAPDKSGLPSDRFSAERTGGSVSTLTIQRTQQEDSAVYLCASSLGDRITYNEQFFGPGTRLTVL.

J is TRBJ2-1 and V is TRBV5-6, with 9 bases fitting TRBD2. CDR3 length: 15 residues. With 3 bases clipped from V and 7 bases from J, the junction kept 8 bases outside the gene matches. Germline CDR1 and CDR2: SGHDT and YYEEEE. In DNA, the CDR3 is TGTGCCAGCAGCTCGTTCACTAGCGGGTGGAATGAGCAGTTCTTC. It yields the protein CASSSFTSGWNEQFF.

The rearrangement joins TRBV6-1 to TRBJ2-7; D not resolved. The CDR3 is 13 residues long. Trimming cost V 4 bases and J 2 bases, with 9 bases left between them. Germline lookup yields CDR1 MNHNS and CDR2 SASEGT. The CDR3 nucleotides read TGTGCCAGCAGTGGGTTGGGGACCTACGAGCAGTACTTC. It is translated as CASSGLGTYEQYF.

This chain connects TRBV9 to TRBJ2-2; D is uncertain. Germline assignment: CDR1 SGDLS and CDR2 YYNGEE. V was shortened by 0 bases and J by 1 base, with 13 bases between the two germline ends. CDR3 size: 17 residues. CDR3 in DNA: TGTGCCAGCAGCGTAGCTGGCTGGGCTGGGAACACCGGGGAGCTGTTTTTT. Its protein is CASSVAGWAGNTGELFF. Combining the CDR3 with reference TRBV9 and TRBJ2-2 gives the whole variable domain DSGVTQTPKHLITATGQRVTLRCSPRSGDLSVYWYQQSLDQGLQFLIQYYNGEERAKGNILERFSAQQFPDLHSELNLSSLELGDSALYFCASSVAGWAGNTGELFFGEGSRLTVL.

The chain combines TRBV2 with TRBJ2-7, with 8 bases lining up with TRBD2. Trimming at V came to 5 bases and at J to 5 bases, leaving 5 bases not matched to a gene. The CDR3 loop spans 13 amino acids. Germline CDR1 is SNHLY and CDR2 is FYNNEI. CDR3 DNA: TGTGCCAGCAGTATAAGCGGGGGCAACGAGCAGTACTTC. It specifies CASSISGGNEQYF.

The rearrangement uses TRBV4-1 and TRBJ1-3; D is unresolved. The CDR3 runs 14 residues. CDR1 and CDR2 (germline): MGHRA, YSYEKL. V shed 0 bases and J shed 1 base, with 4 bases lying between them. The CDR3 loop is CASSQERSGNTIYF. The CDR3 region has the DNA TGCGCCAGCAGCCAAGAGAGGTCTGGAAACACCATATATTTT.

This chain uses TRBV18 with TRBJ1-5, with D maybe TRBD1 (5 bases). The CDR3 contains 13 residues. Trimming took 8 bases from V and 3 from J, leaving 11 bases between them. Germline lookup yields CDR1 KGHSH and CDR2 LQKENI. The CDR3, as DNA: TGTGCCAGCCGGGAGGGACTCAATCAGCCCCAGCATTTT. This translates into CASREGLNQPQHF.

J is TRBJ2-3 and V is TRBV19; D might be TRBD1 (6 bases). Germline CDR1 LNHDA, CDR2 SQIVND (reference sequence). The V end was cut by 4 bases, the J end by 6 bases, with 11 bases between. The CDR3 extends over 13 amino acids. The CDR3 DNA sequence: TGTGCCAGTAGTACCACAGGGTCCGATACGCAGTATTTT. This encodes CASSTTGSDTQYF.

This clone was seen only a few times. The rearrangement uses TRBV13 and TRBJ2-3; D may match TRBD1 or TRBD2 (5 bases each). V gave up 1 base and J gave up 2 bases, with 10 bases separating them. The CDR3 is 15 amino acids. CDR1 is PRHDT and CDR2 is FYEKMQ in the germline V gene (reference sequence). This CDR3 is CASSLAGPDTDTQYF. CDR3 nucleotides: TGTGCCAGCAGCTTAGCGGGACCCGACACAGATACGCAGTATTTT.

The chain links TRBV5-1 to TRBJ1-1; 7 bases line up with TRBD1. With V trimmed by 4 bases and J by 4 bases, 4 bases remained unmatched. Per the germline V gene, CDR1 is SGHRS and CDR2 is YFSETQ. This CDR3 is built from 13 residues. The CDR3 protein is CASSPTGVTEAFF. For the CDR3, the DNA is TGCGCCAGCAGCCCAACAGGGGTCACTGAAGCTTTCTTT.

The chain joins TRBV7-9 to TRBJ2-1; D gene uncertain. This CDR3 has 13 residues. CDR1 and CDR2 (germline): SEHNR, FQNEAQ (reference sequence). V gave up 1 base and J gave up 8 bases, with 9 bases separating them. This CDR3 is CASSLVTSYEQFF. The DNA of the CDR3 is TGTGCCAGCAGCTTAGTTACGTCCTATGAGCAGTTCTTC. Full variable domain (missing parts from reference TRBV7-9 and TRBJ2-1): DTGVSQNPRHKITKRGQNVTFRCDPISEHNRLYWYRQTLGQGPEFLTYFQNEAQLEKSRLLSDRFSAERPKGSFSTLEIQRTEQGDSAMYLCASSLVTSYEQFFGPGTRLTVL.

V usage is TRBV7-2 and J usage is TRBJ2-1; 7 nucleotides match TRBD1. Per germline, CDR1 SGHTA and CDR2 FQGNSA. Trimming at V came to 5 bases and at J to 8 bases, leaving 9 bases not matched to a gene. The CDR3 has 14 amino acids. CDR3 DNA sequence: TGTGCCAGCAGCCAACAGACAGGGTTCGATGAGCAGTTCTTC. Translated, it gives CASSQQTGFDEQFF.

The chain employs TRBV6-4 and TRBJ2-3; no clear D. Germline CDR1 MRHNA, CDR2 SNTAGT. V was shortened by 0 bases and J by 0 bases, with 7 bases between the two germline ends. This CDR3 comprises 15 residues. In DNA form, the CDR3 reads TGTGCCAGCAGTGACTCGATAGGGAGCACAGATACGCAGTATTTT. Protein: CASSDSIGSTDTQYF.